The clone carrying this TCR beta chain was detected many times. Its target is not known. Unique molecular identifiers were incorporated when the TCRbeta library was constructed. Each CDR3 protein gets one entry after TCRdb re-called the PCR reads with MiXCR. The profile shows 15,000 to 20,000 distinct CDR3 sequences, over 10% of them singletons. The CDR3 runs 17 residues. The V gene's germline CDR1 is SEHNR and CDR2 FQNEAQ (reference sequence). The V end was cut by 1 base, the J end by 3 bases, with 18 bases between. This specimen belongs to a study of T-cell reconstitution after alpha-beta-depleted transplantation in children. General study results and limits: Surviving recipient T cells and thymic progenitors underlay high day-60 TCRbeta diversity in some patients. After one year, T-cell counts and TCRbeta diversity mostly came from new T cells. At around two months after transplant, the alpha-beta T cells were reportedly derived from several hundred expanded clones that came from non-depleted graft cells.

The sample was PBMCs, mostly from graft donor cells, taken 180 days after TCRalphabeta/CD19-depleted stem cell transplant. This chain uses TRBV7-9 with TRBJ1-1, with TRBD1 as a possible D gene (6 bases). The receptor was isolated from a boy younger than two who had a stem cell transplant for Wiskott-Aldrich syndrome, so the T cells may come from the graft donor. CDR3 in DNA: TGTGCCAGCAGCTTAGTACTTATGCTGGGACACTACACTGAAGCTTTCTTT. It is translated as CASSLVLMLGHYTEAFF.